This T cell receptor beta chain was documented in a study of human T cells and chemical hapten exposure. Study at large: Largely, small differences in pooled library volume made per-sample TCR yields vary.

Germline V gene lookup returns CDR1 MDHEN and CDR2 SYDVKM. CDR3 length: 15 amino acids. With 5 bases removed from V and 12 bases from J, the gap between germline ends came to 23 bases. Single cDNA molecules in the library carried unique molecular identifiers attached during preparation. Source study methods: Sampled TCR counts reached a median of around 89,000 per sample, with values ranging from about 23,224 to 690,600. TCRdb used MiXCR to reprocess the RACE reads, holding one entry per CDR3 protein. The V and J calls, along with clone size, are taken from TCRdb and not from the paper's own processing. Of 150,000 to 200,000 distinct CDR3 sequences listed, about 14% are singletons. As to time point: patch test 1, 2 weeks after DPC sensitization. Treatment noted: therapeutic diphenylcyclopropenone sensitization with weekly scalp DPC.

J is TRBJ1-5 and V is TRBV28, with D perhaps matching TRBD1 (6 bases). The sequencing used whole blood, collected in connection with sensitization to the hapten diphenylcyclopropenone (DPC). The TCR comes from a woman in her twenties or thirties with alopecia areata. Some clones in this sample may be carry-over from other donors' samples. CDR3 nucleotides: TGTGCCAGCAGTCCCGGCGGGCAGGGGCTTCAAATCCAGCATTTT. It codes for CASSPGGQGLQIQHF.